This is a list of T cell receptor beta chains from one sample in a study of cytomegalovirus exposure and HLA in healthy donors. This table comes from immunoSEQ multiplex PCR, and its TCRdb copy is limited to in-frame clones, with some not included. The sample has some 130,000 clones, about 80% seen once; the top ten hold 4%. Input material: PBMCs. These TCRs come from a woman aged 40 to 55 in good health and CMV-seronegative. Both conserved end residues are part of each CDR3. The D gene is left open where the match is weak. Clone size appears in some rows only: once, few, many, or a class for an expanded clone.

j_gene	d_gene	v_gene	abundance	CDR3nt	CDR3aa
TRBJ1-2	NA	TRBV6-5	few	TGTGCCAGCAGCAACCCCCAGGGGTCTCGTGGCTACACCTTC	CASSNPQGSRGYTF
TRBJ2-5	NA	TRBV28	NA	TGTGCCAGCAGTTTAAACAGACAAGAGACCCAGTACTTC	CASSLNRQETQYF
TRBJ1-2	NA	TRBV28	NA	TGTGCCAGCAGTTTACTGGCAGGGGCCAACTATGGCTACACCTTC	CASSLLAGANYGYTF
TRBJ2-3	NA	TRBV2	few	TGTGCCAGCAGTCCTCCTAGTCACACAGATACGCAGTATTTT	CASSPPSHTDTQYF
TRBJ1-1	TRBD1	TRBV2	NA	TGTGCCAGCAGTGGGGGACAGCTGAACACTGAAGCTTTCTTT	CASSGGQLNTEAFF
TRBJ2-5	NA	TRBV7-2	NA	TGTGCCAGCAGCTTAGGTAGTCAAGAGACCCAGTACTTC	CASSLGSQETQYF
TRBJ1-3	NA	TRBV5-6	NA	TGTGCCAGCAGCTTCGGGGGGTACAATTCTGGAAACACCATATATTTT	CASSFGGYNSGNTIYF
TRBJ2-7	TRBD1	TRBV6-5	NA	TGTGCCAGCAGTTACGGGCAGGGGGCAGGGGAGCAGTACTTC	CASSYGQGAGEQYF
TRBJ2-3	TRBD2	TRBV9	NA	TGTGCCAGCAGCGTAGGGACTAGCGGGAGAAAGGCCACAGATACGCAGTATTTT	CASSVGTSGRKATDTQYF
TRBJ2-5	NA	TRBV5-4	NA	TGTGCCAGCAGCTTGGATCCCCCGGTAGAGACCCAGTACTTC	CASSLDPPVETQYF
TRBJ1-1	NA	TRBV4-3	NA	TGCGCCAGCAGCCAAGATACCCACAGTGTGGGCACTGAAGCTTTCTTT	CASSQDTHSVGTEAFF
TRBJ1-4	NA	TRBV5-1	NA	TGCGCCAGCAGGTCTGACAGTGAAAAACTGTTTTTT	CASRSDSEKLFF
TRBJ2-7	TRBD1	TRBV4-3	NA	TGCGCCAGCAGCCAAGAAGGGGGACAGGGCTACGAGCAGTACTTC	CASSQEGGQGYEQYF
TRBJ2-1	NA	TRBV7-2	NA	TGTGCCAGCAGCTTTCACGGGAGTAGCGCGAGCTCCTACAATGAGCAGTTCTTC	CASSFHGSSASSYNEQFF
TRBJ2-5	TRBD1	TRBV5-1	once	TGCGCCAGCAGCTTCGGGGACAGTGCCCTTGGGACCCAGTACTTC	CASSFGDSALGTQYF
TRBJ2-5	NA	TRBV2	NA	TGTGCCAGCAGCTTAGACAGAATATTGGAGACCCAGTACTTC	CASSLDRILETQYF
TRBJ2-3	TRBD2	TRBV2	NA	TGTGCCAGCAGTGAGGCCGGGACTAGCCTGACAGATACGCAGTATTTT	CASSEAGTSLTDTQYF
TRBJ1-6	NA	TRBV6-5	NA	TGTGCCAGCAGTTACTTTAGCAGTGATAATTCACCCCTCCACTTT	CASSYFSSDNSPLHF
TRBJ2-3	NA	TRBV5-6	NA	TGTGCCAGCAGCTCAGGGGGAGGAGGTGGGGATACGCAGTATTTT	CASSSGGGGGDTQYF
TRBJ2-1	NA	TRBV4-2	NA	TGTGCCAGCAGCCAAGTAACAGTTCCGGACAATGAGCAGTTCTTC	CASSQVTVPDNEQFF
TRBJ1-4	NA	TRBV25-1	NA	TGTGCCAGCAGTGCCCACAGGGAGCGGGGTGCAACTAATGAAAAACTGTTTTTT	CASSAHRERGATNEKLFF
TRBJ2-3	NA	TRBV7-9	NA	TGTGCCAGCAGCTTTTACTCCACAGATACGCAGTATTTT	CASSFYSTDTQYF
TRBJ2-7	TRBD1	TRBV5-1	NA	TGCGCCAGCAGCTTGGGCCCGGACAGGGGCGAGCAGTACTTC	CASSLGPDRGEQYF
TRBJ2-1	TRBD1	TRBV5-1	once	TGCGCCAGCAGCTTTCAGGGGGCGGCAATAGACAATGAGCAGTTCTTC	CASSFQGAAIDNEQFF
TRBJ2-5	NA	TRBV5-1	NA	TGCGCCAGCAGCTTGGAGGGGGACGCAGGAAAGACCCAGTACTTC	CASSLEGDAGKTQYF
TRBJ2-2	NA	TRBV9	NA	TGTGCCAGCAGCGTAGGGTTACTTAAGAACACCGGGGAGCTGTTTTTT	CASSVGLLKNTGELFF
TRBJ2-2	NA	TRBV5-1	NA	TGCGCCAGCAGCAGTTCTAGTCTCACCGGGGAGCTGTTTTTT	CASSSSSLTGELFF
TRBJ1-3	TRBD1	TRBV27	once	TGTGCCAGCGCCAGGGGGCCTGGAAACACCATATATTTT	CASARGPGNTIYF
TRBJ1-5	TRBD1	TRBV4-3	NA	TGCGCCAGCAGCCATGAAGCTGGACAGGGTCAGCCCCAGCATTTT	CASSHEAGQGQPQHF
TRBJ2-5	TRBD2	TRBV7-2	NA	TGTGCCAGCAGCCAAACGGGGGGCCAGTACTTC	CASSQTGGQYF
TRBJ2-6	NA	TRBV29-1	once	TGCAGCGTTGACCAGGGTGGGGCCAACGTCCTGACTTTC	CSVDQGGANVLTF
TRBJ2-7	TRBD2	TRBV6-5	NA	TGTGCCAGCAGGTGGACTAGCGGGAGCGAGCAGTACTTC	CASRWTSGSEQYF
TRBJ1-2	NA	TRBV2	NA	TGTGCCAGCAGCACCGACTACGGCTACACCTTC	CASSTDYGYTF
TRBJ2-3	TRBD2	TRBV6-5	NA	TGTGCCAGCAGCCGAACTAGCGGGAGGACAGATACGCAGTATTTT	CASSRTSGRTDTQYF
TRBJ1-1	NA	TRBV4-3	NA	TGCGCCAGCAGCCAAGCTACAGGGCGGGGGCGGAACACTGAAGCTTTCTTT	CASSQATGRGRNTEAFF
TRBJ1-4	NA	TRBV5-1	NA	TGCGCCAGCAGTCCATACCGACAGACGGAGAATGAAAAACTGTTTTTT	CASSPYRQTENEKLFF